This note documents a single T cell receptor beta chain sequence. The antigen it recognizes is unknown. From cysteine to phenylalanine, the CDR3 is 14 amino acids long. Of all the DNA, just the CDR3 is kept, 42 bases in frame from base 1. CDR1 and CDR2, looked up from the germline V gene (reference sequence), are GTSNPN and SVGIG. V has 3 bases trimmed and J has 2 bases trimmed; junction bases matching no gene number 6. In total, approximately 700 healthy bone marrow donors made up the cohort. All cohort members were sampled while nominally healthy, although unrecorded immune exposures were likely present. The donor was CMV seronegative and was included in the group of around 320 seronegative cohort members. Every donor gave a peripheral blood sample, and the peripheral blood mononuclear cells from that sample were used for TCR beta sequencing. Genomic DNA extraction from the blood cell samples was performed with the Qiagen DNeasy Blood Extraction Kit.

This sample stems from a study of cytomegalovirus exposure and HLA in healthy donors (dated 2017 in TCRdb). Study-level background: An earlier analysis of roughly 610 of the donors reported about 260 Gb of sequence data and 100 million to 120 million unique TCR beta sequences obtained from roughly 170 million T cells. In addition to the first cohort of 650 to 750 subjects, a separate validation cohort of approximately 110 different subjects was used. In a later analysis, previously published TCR beta repertoires from roughly 710 donors were re-analyzed and high-resolution HLA genotyping was added so that TCR occurrence patterns could be studied. The study aimed to test whether cataloging public T cell receptors could reveal signatures of past pathogen exposure. In the later analysis, no new phenotypic data were used to find candidate immune exposures; instead, reliance was placed on TCR beta sequences and their occurrence across donors. In an earlier analysis of 587 of the donors, high-throughput TCR beta sequencing was used to judge whether each TCR beta V gene segment behaved as functional or pseudogenic. On average, around 240,000 unique TCR beta nucleotide sequences were sequenced per donor among about 400 genotyped donors of the cohort, with roughly a sixth of those sequences being non-productive. To predict cytomegalovirus infection status, the study combined high-throughput TCR immunosequencing, statistical association of individual TCRs with disease status, and machine learning. Every discovery cohort repertoire had been produced on one sequencing platform. An early release covering around 630 HLA-typed donors comprised 300 to 350 gigabases of sequencing data and around 80 million unique TCR sequences. Donor age, sex, ethnicity and CMV serostatus were compiled together with the repertoire data. Genome-wide SNP genotypes for about 65% of the 666 donors were used in a later genetic analysis, which treated that subset as a discovery cohort. The T cell repertoires of some 700 subjects were profiled by immunosequencing and related to cytomegalovirus serostatus. About 5 DR-DQ haplotypes were handled as single units for association and clustering, since linkage in the cohort was strong. The genetic ancestry cluster associated with self-reported Caucasian donors included 81% of the roughly 390 genotyped donors. HLA typing covered class I and class II loci at four-digit resolution. The number of typed donors differed by locus: about 620-640 for A, B, C, DRB1 and DQB1; roughly 510 for DQA1; roughly 600 for DPA1; and roughly 490 for DPB1. The study at large found these results: This cohort had only TCR beta chains sequenced, and the lack of alpha or paired-chain data limited which features could be detected. Correlated functional status among segregating V segments might be attributable to linkage disequilibrium, but an unknown experimental factor could not be ruled out. The classifier was reported to diagnose cytomegalovirus status with high specificity and sensitivity in both the original cohort and the validation cohort. For the cohort, immune exposure information was limited to CMV serostatus. While some public TCRs were present in many individuals, most TCR sequences turned up only very rarely across donors. A later genetic analysis associated a missense DCLRE1C variant with V-gene and J-gene trimming of TCR beta chains, and an independent cohort replicated the association. Presence/absence analyses assumed roughly uniform sequencing depth across donors, an assumption that may not hold. A further reported finding was that TCR beta sequences accurately predicted the HLA-A and HLA-B alleles for most subjects in the first cohort. In a later analysis, some 17,000 TCR beta sequences were associated with specific HLA alleles at a false discovery rate of 0.05. The authors suggested that the approach could potentially be extended to other disease states and immunological phenotypes. A later analysis found that TCR association rates varied across HLA loci, with DRB1 alleles showing the most associated TCRs and HLA-C alleles the fewest. Compared with equally common non-associated chains, HLA-associated TCR beta chains in a later analysis were more clonally expanded and had lower generation probabilities. A later analysis found that most CMV-associated TCR beta chains appeared HLA-restricted, with HLA associations seemingly driven largely by CMV exposure. Because HLA typing was unavailable for some donors at each locus, only the typed subset was used in association tests. A cluster of highly shared sequence variants was judged likely to be a technical artifact of the sequencing pipeline. A later genetic analysis reported fewer N-insertions in productive TCRs among donors in an Asian-associated ancestry cluster than the roughly 640-donor mean. Seventeen rarely observed V segments, including chromosome 9 orphons, were excluded from the earlier analysis of just under 600 of the donors because counts were too low. In the study, roughly 160 TCR beta chains were listed as associated with cytomegalovirus. In vitro tests confirmed that three of the cytomegalovirus-associated TCR beta chains recognize cytomegalovirus antigens. Several of the top co-occurrence clusters appeared to be linked to parvovirus B19, influenza, CMV and Epstein-Barr virus, according to a later analysis. An earlier analysis of approximately 540 of the donors showed that most TCR beta V segments appeared in productive rearrangements either about 87% or about 30% of the time, which broadly matched IMGT annotations. Some IMGT-functional V segments, including TRBV6-2 and TRBV6-3, could not be distinguished by the 87-base-pair reads and were therefore excluded. When HLA alleles, especially DR and DQ, strongly co-occurred, attributing TCR associations to individual alleles was difficult.

Library prep was done by the immunoSEQ multiplex PCR assay. A mixture of 60 forward primers for TCR Vbeta segments and 13 reverse primers for TCR Jbeta segments was used in the multiplex PCR. The CDR3 region of rearranged TCR beta genes was amplified from genomic DNA by a multiplex PCR assay. The Illumina HiSeq System was used to sequence the amplified TCR beta libraries as 87-base-pair reads. Turning to the authors' computational methods: In a later analysis, tens of millions of unique TCR beta chains were counted across the approximately 670 repertoires, and around 11 million of these chains were shared by at least two donors. Raw reads were error-corrected and collapsed into unique sequences with a nearest-neighbor algorithm that merged closely related sequences to remove PCR and sequencing errors. To assign V, D and J gene segments, CDR3 sequences were aligned to IMGT reference sequences. For a sequence to be retained, a match of at least six nucleotides was required to both a V gene segment and a J gene segment. Rearrangements were called productive when the CDR3 lacked stop codons and stayed in frame with V and J; all others were non-productive. Following IMGT convention, CDR3 was defined as the stretch from the second conserved V-encoded cysteine to the conserved J-encoded phenylalanine. In an earlier analysis of 550 to 650 of the donors, sequences lacking an unambiguous match to a single V gene segment were excluded. In an earlier analysis of 587 of the donors, V segments were called functional above 56.7% productive rearrangements and were called segregating when the between-donor standard deviation exceeded 5%. A statistical classification framework was built to diagnose cytomegalovirus status from the catalog of TCR beta chain sequences. In a later analysis, TCR nucleotide sequences were compared against IMGT/GENE-DB human TR gene sequences so that V and J genes could be assigned. The TCRdist pipeline was used in a later analysis to assign CDR3 sequences and most-parsimonious VDJ recombination scenarios. In a later analysis, each TCR beta chain was defined by its CDR3 amino acid sequence together with its V-gene family, and reads without a unique V-gene family were excluded. To address suspected cross-contamination and a sequencing artifact, a later analysis removed 592 highly shared, low-generation-probability nucleotide sequences. For each public chain, a later analysis derived a clonal expansion index from normalized ranks of inferred template counts within each repertoire. In a later analysis, generation probabilities were computed with a VDJ recombination model fitted to out-of-frame rearrangements, and the resulting probabilities were checked against IGoR. In a later analysis, hypergeometric tests were used to score TCR-TCR, TCR-HLA and TCR-CMV co-occurrence, with a repertoire-size bias correction applied to TCR pairs. In a later analysis, false discovery rates were estimated by permuting HLA or CMV assignments 20 times. A later analysis grouped co-occurring TCRs with DBSCAN, adding TCRdist sequence similarity when clustering within HLA-allele-positive subsets. Co-occurrence clustering excluded repertoires with fewer than 30,000 or more than 120,000 public chains, plus five with anomalous nucleotide sharing. What TCRdb holds here is the immuneACCESS table cut down to in-frame rearrangements. Part of the clones is not present; checked against another copy, under half of the missing clones reflect an unresolved V gene, and the others are unexplained. V and J calls and clone size are given by that table; D and trimming were obtained from the DNA. The sample's table covers some 120,000 clones. Of the sample, about 3.5% is held by the ten largest clones.

The sample taken for sequencing was PBMCs. This TCR was recovered from a man aged 18 to 29 in good health and CMV-seronegative. Recombination joined TRBV30 with TRBJ1-1; 7 nucleotides in the junction match TRBD1. At the DNA level, the sequence is TGTGCCTGGAGGGAAGGGACAGCAAACACTGAAGCTTTCTTT. The translation is CAWREGTANTEAFF.